This TCR beta chain was recovered during a study of monozygotic twins with inflammatory bowel disease. CDR3 size: 16 residues. CDR1 is SGHAT and CDR2 is FQDESV in the germline V gene (reference sequence). TCRdb reanalyzed the 5' RACE reads, giving one entry per CDR3 protein sequence and no DNA. Its table lists nearly 450,000 distinct CDR3 sequences. Study observations and caveats: Clonotypes shared with others were fewer in IBD patients than in healthy twins, especially with disease activity.

Remarks on this clonotype: Its antigen is undetermined.

This clonotype originated in a human donor with ulcerative colitis or Crohn's disease, or a healthy co-twin of an affected twin (not recorded which). This chain links TRBV11-1 with TRBJ2-3; TCRdb's assignment of TRBD1 cannot be checked, as there is no DNA. Sequencing was carried out using blood. The CDR3 protein is CASSPRTGARTDTQYF.